One sample yielded the 20 T cell receptor beta chains listed below, sequenced in a study of neurological immune-mediated disorders. Via MiXCR, TCRdb re-called the 5' RACE reads, giving one row per CDR3 protein. The sample carries 130,000 or so distinct CDR3 sequences, more than 2.5% recorded once. The sample comprised PBMCs. The receptors derive from a woman aged 25 to 39 with multiple sclerosis.

The table lists this clonotype with many counts. The V call is TRBV7-9, the J call TRBJ1-1; 9 bases align to TRBD1. Germline CDR1 is SEHNR and CDR2 is FQNEAQ (reference sequence). The CDR3 spans 13 residues. After removal of 5 bases from V and 11 bases from J, the junction contained 9 bases not matched to a gene. The CDR3 protein is CASSVWTGEKAFF. CDR3 DNA: TGTGCCAGCAGCGTTTGGACAGGGGAGAAGGCTTTCTTT. Supplemented by reference TRBV7-9 and TRBJ1-1, the full variable domain reads DTGVSQNPRHKITKRGQNVTFRCDPISEHNRLYWYRQTLGQGPEFLTYFQNEAQLEKSRLLSDRFSAERPKGSFSTLEIQRTEQGDSAMYLCASSVWTGEKAFFGQGTRLTVV.

This clonotype was seen ten or more times. This chain uses TRBV6-5 with TRBJ1-3, with 7 nucleotides matching TRBD1. Germline CDR1 and CDR2: MNHEY and SVGAGI. V gave up 0 bases and J gave up 4 bases; unmatched junction bases: 12. The CDR3 sequence is 18 residues long. In DNA, the CDR3 is TGTGCCAGCAGTTACTCGAAGGGGGCCATTCCCCTGGGAAACACCATATATTTT. As protein: CASSYSKGAIPLGNTIYF.

This clonotype came up many times. V usage is TRBV10-2 and J usage is TRBJ1-2; TRBD1 matches at 8 bases. Germline CDR1 reads WSHSY; CDR2 reads SAAADI. Trimming took 7 bases from V and 6 from J; bases not matched to a gene: 7. CDR3 length: 13 amino acids. The CDR3 bases are TGCGCCAGCATGGACAGGGATGGTGATGGCTACACCTTC. Amino acid sequence: CASMDRDGDGYTF.

This clonotype was detected ten times or more. This chain uses TRBV10-3 with TRBJ2-7, with 8 nucleotides matching TRBD1. The CDR3 sequence is 14 residues long. Per the germline V gene, CDR1 is ENHRY and CDR2 is SYGVKD. V shed 2 bases, J shed 2 bases, and the junction held 2 bases outside the gene matches. CDR3 sequence: CAISEPGQAYEQYF. CDR3 nucleotide sequence: TGTGCCATCAGTGAGCCGGGACAGGCCTACGAGCAGTACTTC.

In the case of this clonotype: Because it lacks the conserved phenylalanine or tryptophan at the end, this CDR3 is likely a read error. The V and J genes are TRBV20-1 and TRBJ1-1, with 8 bases fitting TRBD1. The CDR3 covers 13 residues. Germline CDR1 DFQATT, CDR2 SNEGSKA (reference sequence). Trimming at V came to 8 bases and at J to 0 bases, leaving 5 bases not matched to a gene. In DNA form, the CDR3 reads TGCAGTCATGGACAGGGAATGAACACTGAAGCTTTCAAT. It yields the protein CSHGQGMNTEAFN.

This clonotype was recorded at least ten times. The V call is TRBV9, the J call TRBJ2-1, with D perhaps being TRBD1 or TRBD2 (5 bases each). Between the trimmed V and J ends, which lost 6 bases and 5 bases, there was a span of 12 bases. The CDR3 loop spans 13 amino acids. Germline-derived CDR1 and CDR2 are SGDLS and YYNGEE. The CDR3 DNA reads TGTGCCAGCAACGAGGGGCGCAACAATGAGCAGTTCTTC. It yields the protein CASNEGRNNEQFF. The complete variable domain, with remaining parts taken from reference TRBV9 and TRBJ2-1, reads DSGVTQTPKHLITATGQRVTLRCSPRSGDLSVYWYQQSLDQGLQFLIQYYNGEERAKGNILERFSAQQFPDLHSELNLSSLELGDSALYFCASNEGRNNEQFFGPGTRLTVL.

This clonotype was seen a handful of times. Just one base apart from a much larger clone, this may be a read error. The chain couples TRBV5-1 to TRBJ1-2; D is undetermined. The CDR3 contains 14 residues. The germline gives CDR1 SGHRS, CDR2 YFSETQ. V was trimmed by 0 bases and J by 2 bases, leaving 8 bases between them. CDR3 region: CASSLAYDNYGYTF. The DNA of the CDR3 is TGCGCCAGCAGCTTGGCCTACGACAACTATGGCTACACCTTC.

Ten or more counts support this clonotype. The chain recombines TRBV7-6 with TRBJ1-5; TRBD1 matches at 9 bases. The V gene's germline CDR1 is SGHVS and CDR2 FNYEAQ. The CDR3 is 15 residues long. V lost 5 bases to trimming and J lost 7 bases; unmatched junction nucleotides: 9. The CDR3 nucleotides read TGTGCCAGCAGCCCAGGACAGGGGTCGGGGCAGCCCCAGCATTTT. The encoded protein is CASSPGQGSGQPQHF.

This clonotype has ten or more counts. This rearrangement joins TRBV3-1 to TRBJ1-1; D is uncertain. With 4 bases removed from V and 0 bases from J, the gap between germline ends came to 6 bases. The CDR3 runs 13 residues. Looked up from germline, CDR1 is LGHDT and CDR2 is YNNKEL (reference sequence). CDR3 nucleotides: TGTGCCAGCAGCCTTAAAATGAACACTGAAGCTTTCTTT. It encodes CASSLKMNTEAFF.

This clonotype was recorded many times. The chain carries TRBV2 and TRBJ1-1; D gene ambiguous. Germline V lookup: CDR1 SNHLY, CDR2 FYNNEI. The CDR3 consists of 14 residues. V was trimmed by 7 bases and J by 8 bases, leaving 20 bases between them. CDR3 in amino acids: CASKRRGDLEEAFF. The DNA of the CDR3 is TGTGCCAGCAAGAGGCGAGGCGACCTTGAAGAAGCTTTCTTT. Full variable domain (remainder filled in from reference TRBV2 and TRBJ1-1): EPEVTQTPSHQVTQMGQEVILRCVPISNHLYFYWYRQILGQKVEFLVSFYNNEISEKSEIFDDQFSVERPDGSNFTLKIRSTKLEDSAMYFCASKRRGDLEEAFFGQGTRLTVV.

This clonotype appeared many times. The chain is built from TRBV20-1 and TRBJ2-1, with D hard to call. This CDR3 is 10 amino acids long. Germline V gene sequence: CDR1 DFQATT, CDR2 SNEGSKA (reference sequence). V gave up 4 bases and J gave up 7 bases, with 5 bases separating them. The CDR3 spells CSATRNEQFF. CDR3 coding DNA: TGCAGTGCTACCAGAAATGAGCAGTTCTTC.

This clonotype was recorded at least ten times. A much larger clone sits a single nucleotide away, making a read error possible. This chain uses TRBV5-1 with TRBJ2-3; D is undetermined. Germline V gene sequence: CDR1 SGHRS, CDR2 YFSETQ. The CDR3 sequence is 14 residues long. V was pared by 4 bases and J by 4 bases, with 13 bases between. DNA for the CDR3: TGCGCCAGCAGCGAAGGTAGAGAGGCAGATACGCAGTATTTT. It codes for CASSEGREADTQYF.

This clonotype was observed many times. The V gene is TRBV14, the J gene TRBJ1-2; D gene unclear. This CDR3 spans 12 amino acids. The germline V gene has CDR1 SGHDN and CDR2 FVKESK. V was cut by 0 bases and J by 3 bases, with 2 bases left in between. CDR3 in amino acids: CASSQEHYGYTF. In nucleotides, the CDR3 is TGTGCCAGCAGCCAAGAGCACTATGGCTACACCTTC.

This clonotype was picked up many times. The chain has TRBV20-1 and TRBJ1-5, with D unclear. Germline CDR1 reads DFQATT; CDR2 reads SNEGSKA (reference sequence). Trimming stripped 4 bases from V and 0 bases from J, with 4 bases between. The CDR3 runs 12 residues. This CDR3 reads CSATDSNQPQHF. The CDR3 nucleotides are TGCAGTGCTACAGATAGCAATCAGCCCCAGCATTTT.

In this sample, this clonotype turned up many times. The chain joins TRBV9 to TRBJ1-6; possible D gene TRBD1, 5 bases. The CDR3 contains 16 residues. Germline values: CDR1 SGDLS, CDR2 YYNGEE. The germline V and J ends were trimmed by 4 bases and 5 bases, with 16 bases remaining between them. In nucleotides, the CDR3 is TGTGCCAGCAGCCCGGGACCGCAGGGCCATAATTCACCCCTCCACTTT. Translated: CASSPGPQGHNSPLHF. Looking up the rest from reference TRBV9 and TRBJ1-6 gives the full variable domain: DSGVTQTPKHLITATGQRVTLRCSPRSGDLSVYWYQQSLDQGLQFLIQYYNGEERAKGNILERFSAQQFPDLHSELNLSSLELGDSALYFCASSPGPQGHNSPLHFGNGTRLTVT.

This clonotype has a count of ten or more. The chain carries TRBV12-3 or TRBV12-4 and TRBJ1-5; possible D gene TRBD1, 5 bases. The V and J ends lost 2 bases and 1 base respectively, with 9 bases between them. The CDR3 runs 15 residues. DNA for the CDR3: TGTGCCAGCAGTTTATCCGGGGGGAGCAATCAGCCCCAGCATTTT. Its protein product is CASSLSGGSNQPQHF.

This clonotype was observed at least ten times. The chain is built from TRBV20-1 and TRBJ2-7; D may be TRBD2 (5 bases). V lost 3 bases to trimming and J lost 6 bases, with 9 bases between them. This CDR3 region has 11 residues. Germline CDR1 reads DFQATT; CDR2 reads SNEGSKA (reference sequence). The CDR3 nucleotides read TGCAGTGCTAGGGAGGATGTCGAGCAGTACTTC. Its translation is CSAREDVEQYF.

This clonotype was detected many times. The chain links TRBV12-3 or TRBV12-4 to TRBJ1-5; D remains unclear. The CDR3 consists of 12 residues. Trimming took off 6 bases at V and 6 bases at J, with 9 bases between the two ends. CDR3 in DNA: TGTGCCAGCAGCCCGACCCCTCAGCCCCAGCATTTT. Translated, it gives CASSPTPQPQHF.

Many counts were recorded for this clonotype. The V and J genes are TRBV29-1 and TRBJ2-2, with D possibly being TRBD1 (6 bases). Germline lookup yields CDR1 SQVTM and CDR2 ANQGSEA. Trimming removed 7 bases from V and 1 base from J, with 10 bases in between. The CDR3 spans 13 residues. The CDR3 DNA is TGCAGCGGAGGACAGATGAACACCGGGGAGCTGTTTTTT. Protein product: CSGGQMNTGELFF.

This clonotype came up a few times. The chain carries TRBV3-1 and TRBJ2-1, with 11 nucleotides matching TRBD2. V lost 4 bases, J lost 8 bases, and 7 bases stayed unmatched. Germline values: CDR1 LGHDT, CDR2 YNNKEL (reference sequence). This CDR3 is built from 15 residues. CDR3 loop: CASSLPTSGEDEQFF. The CDR3 nucleotides read TGTGCCAGCAGCCTCCCGACTAGCGGGGAGGATGAGCAGTTCTTC.